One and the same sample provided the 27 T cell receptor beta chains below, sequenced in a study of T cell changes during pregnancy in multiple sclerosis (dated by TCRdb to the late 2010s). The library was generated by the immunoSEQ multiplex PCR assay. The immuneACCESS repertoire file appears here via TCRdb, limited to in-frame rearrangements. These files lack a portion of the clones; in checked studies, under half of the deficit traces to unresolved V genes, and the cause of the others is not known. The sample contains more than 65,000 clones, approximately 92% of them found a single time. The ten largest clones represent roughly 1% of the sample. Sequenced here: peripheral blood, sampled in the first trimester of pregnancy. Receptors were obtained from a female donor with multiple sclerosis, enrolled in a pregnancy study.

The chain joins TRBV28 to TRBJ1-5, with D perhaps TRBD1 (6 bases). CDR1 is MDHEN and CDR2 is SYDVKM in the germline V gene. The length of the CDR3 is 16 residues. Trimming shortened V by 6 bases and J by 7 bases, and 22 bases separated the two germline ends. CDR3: CASRPPGGGGGQPQHF. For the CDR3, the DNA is TGTGCCAGCAGACCTCCTGGGGGGGGAGGGGGACAGCCCCAGCATTTT.

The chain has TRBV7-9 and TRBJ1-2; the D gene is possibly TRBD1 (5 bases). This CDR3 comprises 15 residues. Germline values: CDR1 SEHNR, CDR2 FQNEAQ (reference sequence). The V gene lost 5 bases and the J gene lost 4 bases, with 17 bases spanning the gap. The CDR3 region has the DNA TGTGCCAGCAGCATCCTAAACCGGGGGGGCTATGGCTACACCTTC. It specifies CASSILNRGGYGYTF.

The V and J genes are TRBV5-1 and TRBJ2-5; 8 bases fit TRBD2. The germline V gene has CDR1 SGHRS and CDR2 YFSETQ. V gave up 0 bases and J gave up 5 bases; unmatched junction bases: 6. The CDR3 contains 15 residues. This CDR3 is CASSLGAGGDETQYF. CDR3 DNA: TGCGCCAGCAGCTTGGGGGCGGGGGGCGACGAGACCCAGTACTTC.

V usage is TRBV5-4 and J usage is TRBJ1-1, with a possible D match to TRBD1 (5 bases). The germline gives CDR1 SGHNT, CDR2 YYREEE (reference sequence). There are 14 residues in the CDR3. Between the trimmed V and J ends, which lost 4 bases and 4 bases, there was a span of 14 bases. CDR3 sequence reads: CASSGTGGGTEAFF. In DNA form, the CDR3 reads TGTGCCAGCAGCGGCACGGGGGGAGGCACTGAAGCTTTCTTT.

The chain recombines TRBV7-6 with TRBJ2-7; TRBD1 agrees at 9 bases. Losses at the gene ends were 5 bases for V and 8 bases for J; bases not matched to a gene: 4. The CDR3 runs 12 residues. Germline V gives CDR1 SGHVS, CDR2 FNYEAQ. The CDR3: CASSITGGQQYF. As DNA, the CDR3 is TGTGCCAGCAGCATTACAGGGGGCCAGCAGTACTTC.

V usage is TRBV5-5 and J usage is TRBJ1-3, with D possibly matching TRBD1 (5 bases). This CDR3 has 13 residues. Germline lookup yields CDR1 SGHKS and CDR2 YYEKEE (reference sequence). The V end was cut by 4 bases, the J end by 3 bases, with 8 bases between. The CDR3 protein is CASSKDSGNTIYF. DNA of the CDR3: TGTGCCAGCAGCAAAGACAGTGGAAACACCATATATTTT.

The CDR3 bases are TGCGCCAGCAGCCCGGGACTAGCGGGAGCAGGTGAGCAGTTCTTC. Its translation is CASSPGLAGAGEQFF. J is TRBJ2-1 and V is TRBV5-1, with 14 positions matching TRBD2. The germline gives CDR1 SGHRS, CDR2 YFSETQ. This CDR3 has 15 residues. With 4 bases clipped from V and 9 bases from J, the junction kept 6 bases outside the gene matches.

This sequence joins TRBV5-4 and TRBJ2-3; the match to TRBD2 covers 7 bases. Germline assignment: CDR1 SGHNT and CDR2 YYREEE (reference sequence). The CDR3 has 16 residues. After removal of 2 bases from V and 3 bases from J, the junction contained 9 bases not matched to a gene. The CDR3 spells CASSFGGRRGTDTQYF. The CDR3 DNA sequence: TGTGCCAGCAGCTTCGGCGGGAGACGGGGAACAGATACGCAGTATTTT.

The CDR3 region is CASSPGHLAGEQYF. The DNA of the CDR3 is TGTGCCAGCAGTCCGGGACACCTCGCTGGGGAGCAGTACTTC. V usage is TRBV6-5 and J usage is TRBJ2-7, with D perhaps TRBD1 (6 bases). Germline V gene data show CDR1 as MNHEY and CDR2 as SVGAGI. V lost 5 bases and J lost 7, with 18 bases in between. The CDR3 is 14 amino acids.

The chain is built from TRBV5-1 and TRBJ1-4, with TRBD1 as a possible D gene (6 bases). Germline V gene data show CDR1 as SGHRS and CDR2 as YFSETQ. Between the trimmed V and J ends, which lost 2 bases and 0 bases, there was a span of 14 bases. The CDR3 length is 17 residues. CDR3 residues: CASSFSPTGATNEKLFF. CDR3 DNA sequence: TGCGCCAGCAGCTTTTCTCCGACAGGTGCAACTAATGAAAAACTGTTTTTT.

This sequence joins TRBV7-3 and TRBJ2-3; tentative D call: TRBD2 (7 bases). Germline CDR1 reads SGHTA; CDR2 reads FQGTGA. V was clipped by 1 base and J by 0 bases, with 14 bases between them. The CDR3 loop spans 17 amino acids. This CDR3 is CASSLMNRGASTDTQYF. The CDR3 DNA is TGTGCCAGCAGCTTAATGAACCGGGGGGCTAGCACAGATACGCAGTATTTT.

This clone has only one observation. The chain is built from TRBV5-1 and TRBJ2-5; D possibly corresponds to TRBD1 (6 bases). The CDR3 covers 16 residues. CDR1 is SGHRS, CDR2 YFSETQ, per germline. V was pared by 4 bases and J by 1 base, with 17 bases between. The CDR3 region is CASSLRAGARQETQYF. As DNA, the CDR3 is TGCGCCAGCAGCCTTAGAGCAGGGGCGCGCCAAGAGACCCAGTACTTC.

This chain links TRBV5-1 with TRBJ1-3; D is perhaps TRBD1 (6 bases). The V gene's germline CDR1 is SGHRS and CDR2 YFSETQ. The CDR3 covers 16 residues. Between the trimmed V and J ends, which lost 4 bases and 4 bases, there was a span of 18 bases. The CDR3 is CASSPAVRGSGNTIYF. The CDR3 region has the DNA TGCGCCAGCAGCCCGGCGGTCAGGGGATCCGGAAACACCATATATTTT.

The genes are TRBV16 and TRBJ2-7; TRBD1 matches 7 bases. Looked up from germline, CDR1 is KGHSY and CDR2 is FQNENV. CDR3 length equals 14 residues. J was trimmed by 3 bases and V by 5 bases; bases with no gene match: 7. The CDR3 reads CASSTWDRSYEQYF. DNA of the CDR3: TGTGCCAGCAGCACCTGGGACAGAAGCTACGAGCAGTACTTC.

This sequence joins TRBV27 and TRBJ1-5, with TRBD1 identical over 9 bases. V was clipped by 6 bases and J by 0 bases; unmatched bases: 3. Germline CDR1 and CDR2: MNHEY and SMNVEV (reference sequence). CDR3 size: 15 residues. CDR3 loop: CASSRTGDSNQPQHF. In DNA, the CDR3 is TGTGCCAGCAGCCGGACAGGGGATAGCAATCAGCCCCAGCATTTT.

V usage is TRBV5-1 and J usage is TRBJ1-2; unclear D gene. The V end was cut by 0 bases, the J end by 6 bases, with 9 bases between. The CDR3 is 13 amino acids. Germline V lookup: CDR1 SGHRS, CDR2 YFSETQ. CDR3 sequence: CASSLVSGNGYTF. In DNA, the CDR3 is TGCGCCAGCAGCTTGGTATCGGGGAATGGCTACACCTTC.

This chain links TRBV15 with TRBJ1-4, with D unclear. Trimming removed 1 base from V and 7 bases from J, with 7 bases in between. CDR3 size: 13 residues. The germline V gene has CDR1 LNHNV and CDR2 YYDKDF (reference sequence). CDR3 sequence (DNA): TGTGCCACCAGCAGAGCGGAGGGTGAAAAACTGTTTTTT. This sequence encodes CATSRAEGEKLFF.

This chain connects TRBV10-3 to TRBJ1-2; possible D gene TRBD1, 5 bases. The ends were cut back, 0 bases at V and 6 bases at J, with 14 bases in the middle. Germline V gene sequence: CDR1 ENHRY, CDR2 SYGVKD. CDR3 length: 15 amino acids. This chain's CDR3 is CAISESGQGPNGYTF. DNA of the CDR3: TGTGCCATCAGTGAGTCAGGCCAGGGCCCTAATGGCTACACCTTC.

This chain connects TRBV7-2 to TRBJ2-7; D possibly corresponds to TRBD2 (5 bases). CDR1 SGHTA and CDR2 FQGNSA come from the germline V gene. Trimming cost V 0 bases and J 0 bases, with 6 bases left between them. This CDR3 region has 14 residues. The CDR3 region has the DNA TGTGCCAGCAGCTTAGCGGGGAGCTCCTACGAGCAGTACTTC. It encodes CASSLAGSSYEQYF.

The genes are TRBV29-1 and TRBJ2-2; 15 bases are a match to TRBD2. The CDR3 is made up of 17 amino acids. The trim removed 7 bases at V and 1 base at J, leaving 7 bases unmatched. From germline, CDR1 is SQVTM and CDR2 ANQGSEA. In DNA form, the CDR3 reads TGCAGCGCCAAGGGACTAGCGGGAGGCCTGAACACCGGGGAGCTGTTTTTT. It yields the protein CSAKGLAGGLNTGELFF.

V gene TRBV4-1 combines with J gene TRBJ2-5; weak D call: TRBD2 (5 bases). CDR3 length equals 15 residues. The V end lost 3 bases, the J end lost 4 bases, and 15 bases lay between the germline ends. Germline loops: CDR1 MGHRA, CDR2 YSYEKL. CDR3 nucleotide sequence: TGCGCCAGCAGCCAGGAAGACTACGCCGGAGAGACCCAGTACTTC. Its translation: CASSQEDYAGETQYF.

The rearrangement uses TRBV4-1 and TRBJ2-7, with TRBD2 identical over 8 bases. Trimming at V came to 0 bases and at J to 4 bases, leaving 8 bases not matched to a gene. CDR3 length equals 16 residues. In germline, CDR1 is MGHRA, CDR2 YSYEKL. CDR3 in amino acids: CASSQDPSGSRYEQYF. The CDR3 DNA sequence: TGCGCCAGCAGCCAAGACCCGAGCGGGAGCCGTTACGAGCAGTACTTC.

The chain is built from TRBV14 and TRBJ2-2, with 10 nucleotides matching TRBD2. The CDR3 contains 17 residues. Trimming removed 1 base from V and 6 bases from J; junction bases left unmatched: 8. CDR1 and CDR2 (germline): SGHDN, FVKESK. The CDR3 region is CASSQVIRLAGPGELFF. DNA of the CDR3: TGTGCCAGCAGCCAAGTAATCCGACTAGCGGGCCCCGGGGAGCTGTTTTTT.

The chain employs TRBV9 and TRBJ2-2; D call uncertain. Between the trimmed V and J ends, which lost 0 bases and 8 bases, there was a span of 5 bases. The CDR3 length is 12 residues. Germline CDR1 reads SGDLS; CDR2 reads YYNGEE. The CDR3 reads CASSVVLGELFF. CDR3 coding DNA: TGTGCCAGCAGCGTAGTACTGGGGGAGCTGTTTTTT.

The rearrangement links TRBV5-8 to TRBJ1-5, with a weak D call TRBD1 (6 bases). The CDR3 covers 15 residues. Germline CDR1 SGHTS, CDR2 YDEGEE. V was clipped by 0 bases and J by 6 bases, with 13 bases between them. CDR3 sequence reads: CASSLESRGGQPQHF. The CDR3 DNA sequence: TGTGCCAGCAGCTTGGAGAGCAGGGGCGGTCAGCCCCAGCATTTT. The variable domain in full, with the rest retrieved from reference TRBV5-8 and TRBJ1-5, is EAGVTQSPTHLIKTRGQQATLRCSPISGHTSVYWYQQALGLGLQFLLWYDEGEERNRGNFPPRFSGRQFPNYSSELNVNALELEDSALYLCASSLESRGGQPQHFGDGTRLSIL.

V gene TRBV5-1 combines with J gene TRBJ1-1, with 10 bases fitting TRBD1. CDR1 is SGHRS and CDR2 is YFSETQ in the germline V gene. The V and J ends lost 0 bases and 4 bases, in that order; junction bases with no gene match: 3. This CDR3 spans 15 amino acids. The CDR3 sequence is CASSLVGQGGTEAFF. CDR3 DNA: TGCGCCAGCAGCTTGGTAGGACAGGGGGGCACTGAAGCTTTCTTT. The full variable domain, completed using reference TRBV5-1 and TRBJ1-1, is KAGVTQTPRYLIKTRGQQVTLSCSPISGHRSVSWYQQTPGQGLQFLFEYFSETQRNKGNFPGRFSGRQFSNSRSEMNVSTLELGDSALYLCASSLVGQGGTEAFFGQGTRLTVV.

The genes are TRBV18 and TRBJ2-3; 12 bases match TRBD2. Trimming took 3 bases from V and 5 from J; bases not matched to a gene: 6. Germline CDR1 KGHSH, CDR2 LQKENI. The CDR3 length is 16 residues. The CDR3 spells CASSPLAGGRRDTQYF. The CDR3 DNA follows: TGTGCCAGCTCACCTCTAGCGGGGGGGCGGAGAGATACGCAGTATTTT.